This record looks at one TCR beta chain sequence and its context. This receptor's antigen is unknown. No quality values exist for individual bases; no much larger clone is one base distant. These data belong to a study of cytomegalovirus exposure and HLA in healthy donors (dated by TCRdb to about 2017). As for the study more broadly: An earlier analysis of 587 of the donors reported approximately 280 Gb of sequence data and 117 million unique TCR beta sequences obtained from around 190 million T cells. An early release covering around 630 HLA-typed donors comprised about 300 gigabases of sequencing data and around 80 million unique TCR sequences. The genetic ancestry cluster associated with self-reported Caucasian donors included around 76% of the 350 to 500 genotyped donors. The study aimed to test whether cataloging public T cell receptors could reveal signatures of past pathogen exposure. The study used immunosequencing to profile the T cell repertoires of about 670 subjects and linked those repertoires to cytomegalovirus serostatus. Along with the roughly 700-subject first cohort, a separate validation cohort of over a hundred different subjects was used. The study combined high-throughput TCR immunosequencing, statistical association of individual TCRs with disease status, and machine learning to predict cytomegalovirus infection status. A later analysis re-analyzed previously published TCR beta repertoires from several hundred donors and added high-resolution HLA genotyping to study TCR occurrence patterns. The later analysis used no new phenotypic data to find candidate immune exposures, relying instead on TCR beta sequences and their occurrence across donors. An earlier analysis of several hundred of the donors applied high-throughput TCR beta sequencing to assess whether each TCR beta V gene segment acted as functional or pseudogenic. Donor age, sex, ethnicity and CMV serostatus were compiled together with the repertoire data. Genome-wide SNP genotypes for about 65% of the 666 donors were used in a later genetic analysis, which treated that subset as a discovery cohort. All discovery cohort repertoires had been generated on a single sequencing platform. HLA typing included class I and class II loci at four-digit resolution. Typing coverage varied by locus: 629-630 donors for A, B, C, DRB1 and DQB1; approximately 500 for DQA1; some 610 for DPA1; roughly 450 for DPB1. Five DR-DQ haplotypes were handled as single units for association and clustering because linkage in the cohort was strong. Among some 400 genotyped donors of the cohort, an average of about 240,000 unique TCR beta nucleotide sequences were sequenced per donor, around a sixth of them non-productive. The study at large found these results: Some IMGT-functional V segments, including TRBV6-2 and TRBV6-3, could not be distinguished by the 87-base-pair reads and were therefore excluded. Roughly uniform sequencing depth across donors was assumed in presence/absence analyses, although this assumption may not hold. This cohort had only TCR beta chains sequenced, and the lack of alpha or paired-chain data limited which features could be detected. Over 15 rarely observed V segments, including chromosome 9 orphons, were excluded from the earlier analysis of several hundred of the donors because counts were too low. In the study, 150 to 200 TCR beta chains were listed as associated with cytomegalovirus. The authors suggested that the approach could potentially be generalized to other disease states and immunological phenotypes. According to a later analysis, TCR association rates differed among HLA loci, with DRB1 alleles showing the most associated TCRs and HLA-C alleles showing the fewest. A later analysis associated about 17,000 TCR beta sequences with specific HLA alleles at a false discovery rate of 0.05. Because some donors lacked HLA typing at each locus, the association tests relied only on the typed subset. In a later analysis, HLA-associated TCR beta chains were found to be more clonally expanded and to have lower generation probabilities than equally common non-associated chains. Across donors, most TCR sequences were observed very rarely, whereas some public TCRs were present in many individuals. A group of highly shared sequence variants was considered likely to be a technical artifact of the sequencing pipeline. In an earlier analysis of a few hundred of the donors, most TCR beta V segments were observed in productive rearrangements about 87% or about 30% of the time, broadly matching IMGT annotations. In a later analysis, most CMV-associated TCR beta chains were found to appear HLA-restricted, with HLA associations seemingly driven largely by CMV exposure. A later genetic analysis associated a missense DCLRE1C variant with V-gene and J-gene trimming of TCR beta chains, and an independent cohort replicated the association. A later analysis reported that several top co-occurrence clusters appeared linked to parvovirus B19, influenza, CMV and Epstein-Barr virus. A further reported finding was that TCR beta sequences accurately predicted the HLA-A and HLA-B alleles for most subjects in the first cohort. Cytomegalovirus status was reported to be diagnosed by the classifier with high specificity and sensitivity in both the original and validation cohorts. Strong co-occurrence of HLA alleles, especially DR and DQ, made assigning TCR associations to individual alleles difficult. The only immune exposure information available for the cohort was CMV serostatus. In a later genetic analysis, fewer N-insertions in productive TCRs were reported among donors in an Asian-associated ancestry cluster than the approximately 630-donor mean. Linkage disequilibrium might explain the correlated functional status among segregating V segments, but an unknown experimental factor could not be excluded. A few of the identified cytomegalovirus-associated TCR beta chains were confirmed in vitro to be specific for cytomegalovirus antigens.

The cohort comprised several hundred healthy bone marrow donors. All cohort members were sampled while nominally healthy, although unrecorded immune exposures were likely present. The donor was CMV seronegative and was included in the group of approximately 350 seronegative cohort members. Every donor gave a peripheral blood sample, and the peripheral blood mononuclear cells from that sample were used for TCR beta sequencing. The Qiagen DNeasy Blood Extraction Kit was used to extract genomic DNA from the blood cell samples. A distance of 11 bases separates the germline ends of V and J, which lose 2 bases and 3 bases respectively. In the germline V gene, CDR1 corresponds to SGHRS and CDR2 to YFSETQ. The CDR3 goes from the cysteine to the phenylalanine over 14 residues. Solely the CDR3 DNA is kept, with 42 bases framed from the first base. Receptor libraries were prepared by the immunoSEQ multiplex PCR assay. The multiplex PCR relied on a mix of 60 forward primers for TCR Vbeta segments and 13 reverse primers for TCR Jbeta segments. The CDR3 region of rearranged TCR beta genes was amplified from genomic DNA with a multiplex PCR assay. On the Illumina HiSeq System, the amplified TCR beta libraries were sequenced as 87-base-pair reads. Per the source publication's procedure: A later analysis counted approximately 84 million unique TCR beta chains across the 670 or so repertoires, and roughly 10 million of these chains were shared by at least two donors. A nearest-neighbor algorithm error-corrected the raw reads and collapsed the reads into unique sequences, merging closely related sequences to remove PCR and sequencing errors. To assign V, D and J gene segments, CDR3 sequences were aligned to IMGT reference sequences. For a sequence to be retained, a match of at least six nucleotides was required to both a V gene segment and a J gene segment. Rearrangements were classified as productive when the CDR3 lacked stop codons and remained in frame with V and J, and all other rearrangements were classified as non-productive. Following IMGT convention, CDR3 was defined as the stretch from the second conserved V-encoded cysteine to the conserved J-encoded phenylalanine. Sequences without an unambiguous match to a single V gene segment were excluded from the earlier analysis of about 640 of the donors. In an earlier analysis of 587 of the donors, V segments were called functional above 56.7% productive rearrangements and were called segregating when the between-donor standard deviation exceeded 5%. To diagnose cytomegalovirus status from the catalog of TCR beta chain sequences, a statistical classification framework was built. In a later analysis, TCR nucleotide sequences were compared against IMGT/GENE-DB human TR gene sequences so that V and J genes could be assigned. The TCRdist pipeline was used in a later analysis to assign CDR3 sequences and most-parsimonious VDJ recombination scenarios. In a later analysis, each TCR beta chain was defined by its CDR3 amino acid sequence together with its V-gene family, and reads without a unique V-gene family were excluded. As a way to deal with suspected cross-contamination and a sequencing artifact, a later analysis dropped roughly 620 nucleotide sequences that were highly shared and had low generation probability. In a later analysis, a clonal expansion index for each public chain was calculated from normalized within-repertoire ranks of inferred template counts. In a later analysis, generation probabilities were computed using a VDJ recombination model fitted to out-of-frame rearrangements, and the results were checked against IGoR. Hypergeometric tests were used in a later analysis to score TCR-TCR, TCR-HLA and TCR-CMV co-occurrence, with a repertoire-size bias correction applied to the TCR pairs. A later analysis estimated false discovery rates by permuting HLA or CMV assignments 20 times. In a later analysis, co-occurring TCRs were grouped with DBSCAN, and TCRdist sequence similarity was added when clustering was performed within HLA-allele-positive subsets. Co-occurrence clustering excluded repertoires with fewer than 30,000 or more than 120,000 public chains, plus five with anomalous nucleotide sharing. TCRdb obtained this table from immuneACCESS and retained in-frame rearrangements with V and J assigned. These tables miss some clones; where compared with another copy, unresolved V genes account for less than half of the shortfall, and the remainder is unexplained. V and J calls and clone size are as listed in that table; D and trimming were resolved from the DNA. This sample is represented by some 130,000 clones; just under 80% of them were singletons. Less than 2% of the sample goes to the ten largest clones.

The chain is encoded by TRBV5-1 joined to TRBJ2-5; TRBD2 could be the D gene, as 5 bases match. The sequencing input was PBMCs. This sequence originates from a woman between 18 and 29 years old in good health and CMV-seronegative. CDR3 protein: CASSFDLGEETQYF. The nucleotide sequence reads TGCGCCAGCAGCTTTGATTTGGGAGAAGAGACCCAGTACTTC.